This TCR beta chain was documented in a study of blood T cell repertoires in COVID-19. Germline values: CDR1 LNHDA, CDR2 SQIVND (reference sequence). With 5 bases clipped from V and 11 bases from J, the junction kept 14 bases outside the gene matches. The CDR3 totals 14 residues. The assay was immunoSEQ multiplex PCR, and TCRdb's table has in-frame clones only and misses some. Of 60,000 to 70,000 clones listed, 88% were seen once; the top ten hold 40% to 55%. The specimen was peripheral blood. The genes are TRBV19 and TRBJ1-1; 7 positions match TRBD1. The receptor was isolated from a woman aged 55-75 years with COVID-19, enrolled during active disease. DNA of the CDR3: TGTGCCAGTAGTCGGGGACAGAATGCGGGATTTGCTTTCTTT. It translates to CASSRGQNAGFAFF.